A single sample is the source of the 19 T cell receptor beta chains below, sequenced in a study of T cell responses to AZD1222 COVID-19 vaccine. Measured with immunoSEQ multiplex PCR; TCRdb has only the in-frame clones, and not every one. This sample has 150,000 or so clones, with over 85% found just once. The specimen was peripheral blood, collected on day 0 of AZD1222 vaccination. These receptors were obtained from an adult in good health.

The chain carries TRBV13 and TRBJ1-1; D call uncertain. V was shortened by 4 bases and J by 3 bases, with 15 bases between the two germline ends. The CDR3 extends over 15 amino acids. The germline gives CDR1 PRHDT, CDR2 FYEKMQ (reference sequence). This CDR3 reads CASSSLVGSDTEAFF. CDR3 DNA: TGTGCCAGCAGCTCCCTGGTTGGGTCTGACACTGAAGCTTTCTTT.

This sequence joins TRBV7-9 and TRBJ2-5; D is uncertain. Germline V gene sequence: CDR1 SEHNR, CDR2 FQNEAQ (reference sequence). V lost 5 bases and J 1 base, leaving 14 bases between the germline ends. There are 15 residues in the CDR3. The CDR3: CASSPRSPTQETQYF. CDR3 coding DNA: TGTGCCAGCAGCCCGCGTTCGCCGACCCAAGAGACCCAGTACTTC.

CDR3 sequence reads: CAWGQDYGYTF. The CDR3 DNA reads as TGTGCCTGGGGACAGGACTATGGCTACACCTTC. This chain connects TRBV30 to TRBJ1-2; 7 positions match TRBD1. Germline trimming cut 5 bases from V and 3 bases from J; bases unmatched to any gene: 0. Per germline, CDR1 GTSNPN and CDR2 SVGIG (reference sequence). The CDR3 length is 11 residues.

The chain is built from TRBV6-2 or TRBV6-3 and TRBJ2-4, with D perhaps matching TRBD1 (5 bases). There are 14 residues in the CDR3. Trimming shortened V by 5 bases and J by 4 bases, and 12 bases separated the two germline ends. The germline V gene encodes CDR1 MNHEY and CDR2 SVGEGT. The CDR3 bases are TGTGCCAGCAGTGCCACAGGTACTAAAAACATTCAGTACTTC. Translated, it gives CASSATGTKNIQYF.

The chain uses TRBV20-1 and TRBJ2-3, with 14 bases aligning to TRBD2. With 3 bases clipped from V and 4 bases from J, the junction kept 6 bases outside the gene matches. The germline V gene has CDR1 DFQATT and CDR2 SNEGSKA (reference sequence). The CDR3 runs 16 residues. The DNA of the CDR3 is TGCAGTGCTAGTCACCCGGGACTAGCGGGGGCAGATACGCAGTATTTT. Translating gives CSASHPGLAGADTQYF.

This chain uses TRBV27 with TRBJ1-1; 8 bases map to TRBD1. CDR3 length: 16 amino acids. Losses at the gene ends were 3 bases for V and 2 bases for J; bases not matched to a gene: 8. Germline CDR1 MNHEY, CDR2 SMNVEV (reference sequence). The DNA for the CDR3 is TGTGCCAGCAGTTTTTATGGGGCAGGGGGCAACACTGAAGCTTTCTTT. Amino acids: CASSFYGAGGNTEAFF.

This chain joins TRBV18 and TRBJ2-5; TRBD2 might be the D (6 bases). This CDR3 region has 15 residues. V lost 3 bases and J lost 2, with 13 bases in between. Germline values: CDR1 KGHSH, CDR2 LQKENI. CDR3 nucleotides: TGTGCCAGCTCACCTCCTGCGGGGAGGCAAGAGACCCAGTACTTC. Residues: CASSPPAGRQETQYF.

The chain carries TRBV7-9 and TRBJ2-3; 9 bases align to TRBD2. V lost 8 bases to trimming and J lost 4 bases; unmatched junction nucleotides: 10. The CDR3 length is 15 residues. The germline CDR1 and CDR2 sequences are SEHNR and FQNEAQ (reference sequence). In DNA form, the CDR3 reads TGTGCCAGCGATGGGGCGGGAGGGCCATCAGATACGCAGTATTTT. It specifies CASDGAGGPSDTQYF.

V and J are TRBV6-5 and TRBJ1-1; possible D gene TRBD1, 5 bases. Germline assignment: CDR1 MNHEY and CDR2 SVGAGI. The CDR3 has 14 residues. V lost 5 bases, J lost 5 bases, and 15 bases lay in between. The CDR3 DNA follows: TGTGCCAGCAGTAGCCGCTCCGGGGGGACTGAAGCTTTCTTT. This encodes CASSSRSGGTEAFF.

A remark on this clone: The junction departs from germline at one end; a sequencing error may be responsible. The chain uses TRBV12-3 or TRBV12-4 and TRBJ1-2, with 7 bases that match TRBD1. The CDR3 extends over 12 amino acids. The CDR3 region has the DNA TGTGCCAGCAGTTTAGTCCCCCGGGACAGCCACTTC. This gives the protein CASSLVPRDSHF.

The sample holds a few counts of this clone. The V call is TRBV7-2, the J call TRBJ1-5, with a tentative D call TRBD1 (5 bases). CDR3 length: 17 amino acids. Trimming took off 0 bases at V and 2 bases at J, with 14 bases between the two ends. Germline CDR1 and CDR2: SGHTA and FQGNSA. The CDR3 DNA is TGTGCCAGCAGCTTAGCCCGTGGCAGGGCCGGCAATCAGCCCCAGCATTTT. As protein: CASSLARGRAGNQPQHF.

J is TRBJ2-7 and V is TRBV2; TRBD1 or TRBD2 may be the D gene (5 bases each). Deletions cut 3 bases from V and 0 bases from J, with 9 bases between. CDR3 length equals 14 residues. Germline V gene sequence: CDR1 SNHLY, CDR2 FYNNEI. CDR3 sequence: CASSDWDDSYEQYF. The CDR3 DNA follows: TGTGCCAGCAGTGATTGGGACGACTCCTACGAGCAGTACTTC.

The genes are TRBV28 and TRBJ1-1; D is uncertain. CDR1 MDHEN and CDR2 SYDVKM come from the germline V gene. The CDR3 consists of 11 residues. With 9 bases removed from V and 10 bases from J, the gap between germline ends came to 15 bases. CDR3 coding DNA: TGTGCCAGTGGTGGCCCCGGCAGAGCTTTCTTT. Translated, it gives CASGGPGRAFF.

The chain is built from TRBV7-8 and TRBJ1-2; D not resolved. The V end lost 1 base, the J end lost 6 bases, and 9 bases lay between the germline ends. The germline V gene has CDR1 SGHVS and CDR2 FQNEAQ. The CDR3 contains 13 residues. The CDR3 is CASSLVQTHGYTF. CDR3 bases: TGTGCCAGCAGCTTAGTGCAAACGCATGGCTACACCTTC.

This clone was counted a single time. V is TRBV27 and J is TRBJ2-3; TRBD2 matches at 9 bases. The V gene end was trimmed by 2 bases and the J gene end by 1 base; junction bases not matched to a gene: 7. The CDR3 is made up of 17 amino acids. Germline lookup yields CDR1 MNHEY and CDR2 SMNVEV (reference sequence). CDR3 amino acids: CASSLAGGRWGTDTQYF. CDR3 sequence (DNA): TGTGCCAGCAGTTTAGCGGGGGGGCGATGGGGCACAGATACGCAGTATTTT.

The CDR3 spells CASSDRQSTNTEAFF. The CDR3 DNA follows: TGTGCCAGCAGCGATCGACAGTCCACGAACACTGAAGCTTTCTTT. The rearrangement links TRBV25-1 to TRBJ1-1; D is possibly TRBD1 (5 bases). This CDR3 region has 15 residues. The germline CDR1 and CDR2 sequences are MGHDK and SYGVNS. Trimming shortened V by 6 bases and J by 1 base, and 15 bases separated the two germline ends.

V usage is TRBV19 and J usage is TRBJ1-6, with unresolved D. This CDR3 is 12 amino acids long. Germline-derived CDR1 and CDR2 are LNHDA and SQIVND (reference sequence). Between the trimmed V and J ends, which lost 9 bases and 9 bases, there was a span of 12 bases. In DNA, the CDR3 is TGTGCCAGCCGGGATCTTGGTTCACCCCTCCACTTT. Amino acid sequence: CASRDLGSPLHF.

The chain recombines TRBV27 with TRBJ1-1; D is unresolved. V dropped 0 bases and J dropped 5 bases, with 10 bases sitting between them. This CDR3 has 14 amino acids. In germline, CDR1 is MNHEY, CDR2 SMNVEV (reference sequence). The CDR3 loop reads CASSLSEDWTEAFF. CDR3 DNA: TGTGCCAGCAGTTTATCGGAAGATTGGACTGAAGCTTTCTTT.

The rearrangement joins TRBV29-1 to TRBJ1-3; TRBD1 agrees at 8 bases. V was pared by 6 bases and J by 2 bases, with 3 bases of the junction left unmatched. There are 13 residues in the CDR3. Germline V gene data show CDR1 as SQVTM and CDR2 as ANQGSEA. The CDR3 bases are TGCAGCGTCAAGGACAGGGCTGGAAACACCATATATTTT. It yields the protein CSVKDRAGNTIYF.